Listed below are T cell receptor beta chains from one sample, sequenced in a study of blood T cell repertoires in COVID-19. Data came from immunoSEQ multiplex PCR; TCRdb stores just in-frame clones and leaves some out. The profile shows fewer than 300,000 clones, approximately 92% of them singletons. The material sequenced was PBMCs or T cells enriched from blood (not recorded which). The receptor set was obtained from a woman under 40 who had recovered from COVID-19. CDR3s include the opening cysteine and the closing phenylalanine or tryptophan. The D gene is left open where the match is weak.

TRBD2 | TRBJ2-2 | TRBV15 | CATSRELPGAGAGELFF
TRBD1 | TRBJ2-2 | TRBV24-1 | CATSDPDRGLTGELFF
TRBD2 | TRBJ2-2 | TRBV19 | CASSIRDYRNTGELFF
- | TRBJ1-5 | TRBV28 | CASGSNGVGLSNQPQHF
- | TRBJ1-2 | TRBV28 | CASSLYGQRRGYTF
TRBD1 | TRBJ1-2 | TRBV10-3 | CAISPGTGFGYTF
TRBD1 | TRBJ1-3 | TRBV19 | CASSTPGQGSGNTIYF
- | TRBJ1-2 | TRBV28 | CASTSRLGYGYTF
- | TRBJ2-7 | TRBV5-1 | CASSLRQSTYEQYF
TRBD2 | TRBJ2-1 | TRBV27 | CASSTSGGIYNEQFF
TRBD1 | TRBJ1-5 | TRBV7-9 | CASSSNGQGAQPQHF
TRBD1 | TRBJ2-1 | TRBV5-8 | CASSPWTGGKYNEQFF
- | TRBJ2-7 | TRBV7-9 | CASSANSYEQYF
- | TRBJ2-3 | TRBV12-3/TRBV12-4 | CASSSGDTQYF
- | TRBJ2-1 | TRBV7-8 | CASRETGTRYNEQFF
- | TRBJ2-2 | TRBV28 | CAVPEDTANTGELFF
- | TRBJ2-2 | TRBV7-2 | CASSLDGYPNRRELFF
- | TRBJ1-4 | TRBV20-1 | CSARWDTMSVF
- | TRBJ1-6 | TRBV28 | CASSLAQISPLHF
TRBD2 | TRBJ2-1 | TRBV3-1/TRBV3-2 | CASSQGTSGVYYNEQFF
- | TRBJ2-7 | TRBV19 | CASSAFLGGSYEQYF
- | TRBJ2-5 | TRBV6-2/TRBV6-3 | CASSYGREETQYF
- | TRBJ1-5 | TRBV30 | CAWSPEGNQPQHF
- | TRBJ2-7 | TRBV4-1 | CASSQGRDEQYF
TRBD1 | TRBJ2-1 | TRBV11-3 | CASSFSTGGPINEQFF
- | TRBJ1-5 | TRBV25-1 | CASSDAGGSYNQPQHF
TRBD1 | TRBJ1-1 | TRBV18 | CASSPRTGLPEAFF
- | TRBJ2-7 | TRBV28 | CASSRTRRRPDYEQYF
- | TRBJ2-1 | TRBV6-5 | CASSYSISPDEQFF
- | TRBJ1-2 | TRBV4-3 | CASSQTGSTDGYTF
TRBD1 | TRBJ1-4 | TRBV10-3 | CAISETIQGGNEKLFF
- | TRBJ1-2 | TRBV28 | CASSSGTLHYGYTF
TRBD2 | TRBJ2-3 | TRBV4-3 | CASSRLAGYTDTQYF
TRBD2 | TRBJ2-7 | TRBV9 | CASSLHPNSGTYEQYF
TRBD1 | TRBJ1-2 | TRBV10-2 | CAINEAGFQGAKGGYTF
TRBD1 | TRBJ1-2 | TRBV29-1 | CSVMGQSNYGYTF
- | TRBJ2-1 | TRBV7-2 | CASSLTRSRAYNEQFF
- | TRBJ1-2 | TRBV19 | CASSPTGNYGYTF
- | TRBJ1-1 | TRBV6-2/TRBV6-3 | CASSVPRETAFF
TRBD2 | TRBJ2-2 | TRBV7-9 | CASSRTGERGNTGELFF
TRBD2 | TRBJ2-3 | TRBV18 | CASSPYGGSTDTQYF
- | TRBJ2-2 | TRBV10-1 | CASRWLRGVDTGELFF
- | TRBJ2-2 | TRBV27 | CASSYLRETGELFF
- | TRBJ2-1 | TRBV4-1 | CASSPILARSSYNEQFF
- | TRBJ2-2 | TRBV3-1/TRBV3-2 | CASSQVSSTGELFF
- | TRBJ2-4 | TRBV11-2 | CASSLGNLATKRNIQYF
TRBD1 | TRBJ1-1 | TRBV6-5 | CASMGQRDTEAFF
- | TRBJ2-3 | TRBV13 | CASSRDQRSDTQYF
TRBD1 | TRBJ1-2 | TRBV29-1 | CSVTTGVNYGYTF
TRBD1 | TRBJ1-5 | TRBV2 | CASSGDRGIGNQPQHF
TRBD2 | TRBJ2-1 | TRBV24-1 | CATSDLNSGLGYGNEQFF
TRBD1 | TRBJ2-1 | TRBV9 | CASTPTMGQGAGEQFF